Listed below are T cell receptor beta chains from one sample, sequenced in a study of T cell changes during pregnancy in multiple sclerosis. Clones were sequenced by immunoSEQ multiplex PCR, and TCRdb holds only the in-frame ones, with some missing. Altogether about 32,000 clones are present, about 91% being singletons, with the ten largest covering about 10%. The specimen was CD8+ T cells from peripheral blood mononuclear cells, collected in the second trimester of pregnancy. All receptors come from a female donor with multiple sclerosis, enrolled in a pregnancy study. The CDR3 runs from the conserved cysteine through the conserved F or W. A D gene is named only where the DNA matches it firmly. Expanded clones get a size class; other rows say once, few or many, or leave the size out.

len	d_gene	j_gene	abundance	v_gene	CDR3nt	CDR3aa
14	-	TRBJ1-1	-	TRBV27	TGTGCCAGCAGTCAGCAGGAGGGGCGCACTGAAGCTTTCTTT	CASSQQEGRTEAFF
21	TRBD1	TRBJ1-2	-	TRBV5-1	TGCGCCAGCAGCTTGTTTCCCCAATCAGGGACAGGGGGCTTTCGGGACTATGGCTACACCTTC	CASSLFPQSGTGGFRDYGYTF
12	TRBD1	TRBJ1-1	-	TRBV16	TGTGCCAGCACCGCCGGAGGGGGCAAAGCTTTCTTT	CASTAGGGKAFF
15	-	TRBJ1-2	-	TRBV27	TGTGCCAGCAGTTCCGCGGGGGGAACTAACTATGGCTACACCTTC	CASSSAGGTNYGYTF
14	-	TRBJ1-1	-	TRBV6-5	TGTGCCAGCATCTACGAAGCGGGGGGCACTGAAGCTTTCTTT	CASIYEAGGTEAFF
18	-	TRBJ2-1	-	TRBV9	TGTGCCAGCAGCGCGTACGTCGGAGGCGGGATCCCCTACAATGAGCAGTTCTTC	CASSAYVGGGIPYNEQFF
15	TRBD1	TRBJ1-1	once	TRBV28	TGTGCCAGCAGTTTAGGACAGGGGGGAAGCACTGAAGCTTTCTTT	CASSLGQGGSTEAFF
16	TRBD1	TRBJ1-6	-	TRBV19	TGTGCCAGTAGTATCAACACAGGGGTCTATAATTCACCCCTCCACTTT	CASSINTGVYNSPLHF
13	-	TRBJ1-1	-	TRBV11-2	TGTGCCAGCAGCTCAGACTGGAGCACTGAAGCTTTCTTT	CASSSDWSTEAFF
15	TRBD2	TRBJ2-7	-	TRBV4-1	TGCGCCAGCAGCCTCGGGACTAGCGGGGGATACGAGCAGTACTTC	CASSLGTSGGYEQYF
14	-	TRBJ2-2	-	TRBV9	TGTGCCAGCAGCCCCGGACAGTACACCGGGGAGCTGTTTTTT	CASSPGQYTGELFF